This TCR beta chain comes out of a study of T cell repertoires in cytomegalovirus infection. The CDR3 totals 15 residues. V dropped 2 bases and J dropped 14; count of bases not matched to a gene: 13. CDR1 and CDR2 from the germline V gene are DFQATT and SNEGSKA (reference sequence). TCRdb reanalysed the reads using MiXCR and keeps one entry per CDR3 protein. Of hundreds of thousands of distinct CDR3 sequences listed, around 10% are singletons. Study-level results: HLA-C-restricted, CMV-specific TCR beta clonotypes were dominant ex vivo.

This clonotype was detected only a few times. Its specificity is unknown. The sequenced sample consisted of PBMCs. This sequence joins TRBV20-1 and TRBJ1-6, with 9 bases fitting TRBD1. The clonotype was recovered from a human donor in good health (CMV status not recorded). Some clones in this sample may be carry-over from other donors' samples. The CDR3 region is CSARSWGQGTPSLHF. The CDR3 bases are TGCAGTGCTAGAAGTTGGGGACAGGGAACCCCTTCCCTCCACTTT.